This T cell receptor beta chain was recovered during a study of neurological immune-mediated disorders. General observations from the study: Subjects shared no identical expanded-clone CDR3 amino acid sequences, suggesting private TCR-beta repertoires in all groups. HTLV-1-associated myelopathy ranked highest for TCR clonal expansion and multiple sclerosis lowest, beneath healthy controls.

This clonotype was recorded many times. Its antigen is not identified. The ends lost 2 bases at V and 2 bases at J; junction bases unmatched: 1. Germline CDR1 is SGHTA and CDR2 is FQGNSA. The CDR3 is 14 residues long. Unsorted libraries were generated from 2 million PBMCs held at -80 degrees C. The method for making cDNA was 5'RACE, and it used 10-nucleotide random UMIs. TCRdb analysed the 5' RACE reads with MiXCR anew, one entry per CDR3 protein. The profile covers about 40,000 distinct CDR3 sequences, with approximately 14% appearing a single time and approximately 30% taken by the ten largest. This chain links TRBV7-2 with TRBJ1-2, with 8 bases aligning to TRBD1. This clonotype was obtained from a woman in her forties or fifties with HTLV-1-associated myelopathy (HAM/TSP). The sample consisted of PBMCs. CDR3 protein: CASSLQGANYGYTF. CDR3 DNA: TGTGCCAGCAGCTTACAGGGGGCAAACTATGGCTACACCTTC.